A few counts support the clone carrying this T cell receptor beta chain. Its matching antigen is unknown. The ends were cut back, 1 base at V and 0 bases at J, with 10 bases in the middle. Germline V gene sequence: CDR1 LNHNV, CDR2 YYDKDF (reference sequence). The CDR3 sequence is 15 residues long. These data are taken from a study of CD8 T cells in ankylosing spondylitis. Libraries of TCR beta came from quantitative 5'-RACE with molecular barcodes. TCRdb re-called the 5' RACE reads with MiXCR, one entry per CDR3 protein. The sample lists 350,000 or so distinct CDR3 sequences, about 15% occurring once. Findings of the study overall: Reports say disease-linked clones showed up significantly more in matched ankylosing spondylitis synovial fluid.

The specimen was blood, either unsorted or a sorted T cell fraction (not recorded which). The source of this sequence is a male donor with ankylosing spondylitis or in good health (not recorded which). This chain connects TRBV15 to TRBJ2-7, with D unclear. In nucleotides, the CDR3 is TGTGCCACCAGCAGAGGCGTGGATCCCTCCTACGAGCAGTACTTC. As protein: CATSRGVDPSYEQYF.